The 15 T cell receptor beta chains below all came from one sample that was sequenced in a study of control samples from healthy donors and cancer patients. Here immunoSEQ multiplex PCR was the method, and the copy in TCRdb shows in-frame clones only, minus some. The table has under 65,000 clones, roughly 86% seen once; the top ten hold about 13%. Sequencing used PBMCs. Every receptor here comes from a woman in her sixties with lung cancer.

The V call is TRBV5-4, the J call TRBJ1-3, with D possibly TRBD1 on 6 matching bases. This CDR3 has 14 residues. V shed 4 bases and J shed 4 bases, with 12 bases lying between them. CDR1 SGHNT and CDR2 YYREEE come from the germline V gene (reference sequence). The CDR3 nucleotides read TGTGCCAGCAGCAGGGGGGGGGAAGGAAACACCATATATTTT. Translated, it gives CASSRGGEGNTIYF.

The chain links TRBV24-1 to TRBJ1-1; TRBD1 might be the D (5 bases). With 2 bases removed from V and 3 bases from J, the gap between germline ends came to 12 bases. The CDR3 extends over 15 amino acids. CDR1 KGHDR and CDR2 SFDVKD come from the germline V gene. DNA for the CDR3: TGTGCCACCAGTGATTCCAGACGGGGGGACACTGAAGCTTTCTTT. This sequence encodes CATSDSRRGDTEAFF.

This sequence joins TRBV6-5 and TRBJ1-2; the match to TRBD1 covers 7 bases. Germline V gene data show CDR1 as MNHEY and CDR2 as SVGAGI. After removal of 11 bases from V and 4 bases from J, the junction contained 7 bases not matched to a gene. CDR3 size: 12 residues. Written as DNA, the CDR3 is TGTGCCTCTTACAGGGGTTTCTATGGCTACACCTTC. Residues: CASYRGFYGYTF.

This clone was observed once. The CDR3 DNA follows: TGTGCCAGCAGCTTCCCCGGGACTAGCGGGAGGGCCGGGCAGTATTTT. Translating it yields CASSFPGTSGRAGQYF. The rearrangement uses TRBV5-4 and TRBJ2-3, with 16 bases aligning to TRBD2. The CDR3 is made up of 16 amino acids. CDR1 is SGHNT and CDR2 is YYREEE in the germline V gene (reference sequence). Germline trimming cut 2 bases from V and 11 bases from J; bases unmatched to any gene: 8.

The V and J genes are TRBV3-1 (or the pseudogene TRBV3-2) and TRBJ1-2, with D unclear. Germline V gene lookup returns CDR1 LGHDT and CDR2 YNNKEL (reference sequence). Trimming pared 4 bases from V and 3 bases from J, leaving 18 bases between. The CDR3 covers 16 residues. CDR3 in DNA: TGTGCCAGCAGCCTGGGGTGGGCGGTTAAGGACTATGGCTACACCTTC. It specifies CASSLGWAVKDYGYTF.

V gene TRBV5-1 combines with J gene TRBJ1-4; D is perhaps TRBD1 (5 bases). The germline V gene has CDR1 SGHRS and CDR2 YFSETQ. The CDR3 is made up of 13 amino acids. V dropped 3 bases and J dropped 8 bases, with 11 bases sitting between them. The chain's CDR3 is CASSSRDREKLFF. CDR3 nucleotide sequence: TGCGCCAGCAGCTCCAGGGATCGAGAAAAACTGTTTTTT.

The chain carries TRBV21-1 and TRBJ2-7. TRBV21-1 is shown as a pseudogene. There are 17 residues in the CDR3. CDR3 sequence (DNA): TGTGCCCCCGTCCACGGCCGAAGGGGCGGGTGGGGCCACGAGCAGTACTTC. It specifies CAPVHGRRGGWGHEQYF.

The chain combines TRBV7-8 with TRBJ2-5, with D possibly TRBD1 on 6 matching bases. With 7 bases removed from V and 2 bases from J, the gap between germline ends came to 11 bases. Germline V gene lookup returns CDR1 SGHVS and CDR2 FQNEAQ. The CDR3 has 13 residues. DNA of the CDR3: TGTGCCAGCACAAGGACAGATCAAGAGACCCAGTACTTC. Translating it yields CASTRTDQETQYF.

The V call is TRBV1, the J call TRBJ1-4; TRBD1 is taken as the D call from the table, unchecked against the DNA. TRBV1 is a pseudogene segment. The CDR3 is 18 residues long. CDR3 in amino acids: CTSSLLQPGTGKNEKLFF. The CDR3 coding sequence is TGCACCAGCAGCCTTCTTCAGCCGGGGACAGGCAAAAATGAAAAACTGTTTTTT.

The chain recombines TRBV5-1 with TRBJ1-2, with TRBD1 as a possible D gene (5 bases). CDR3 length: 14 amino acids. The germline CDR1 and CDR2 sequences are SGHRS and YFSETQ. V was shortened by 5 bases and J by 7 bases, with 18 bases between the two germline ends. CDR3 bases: TGCGCCAGCAGGTCTGAACTGGGGCGGAGTGGCTACACCTTC. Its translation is CASRSELGRSGYTF.

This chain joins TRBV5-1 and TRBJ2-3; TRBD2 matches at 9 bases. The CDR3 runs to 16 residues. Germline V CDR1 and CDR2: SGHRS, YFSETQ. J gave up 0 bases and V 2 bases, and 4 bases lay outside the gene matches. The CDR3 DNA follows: TGCGCCAGCAGCTTAACACTAGCGGGTAGCACAGATACGCAGTATTTT. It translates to CASSLTLAGSTDTQYF.

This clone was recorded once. The CDR3 DNA is TGTGCCAGCAGCCAAGTAGCCTGGACAGGGGGACGGAGCAATCAGCCCCAGCATTTT. Amino acid sequence: CASSQVAWTGGRSNQPQHF. J is TRBJ1-5 and V is TRBV4-2; 10 positions agree with TRBD1. The germline CDR1 and CDR2 sequences are LGHNA and YNFKEQ. The CDR3 loop spans 19 amino acids. The junction had 10 bases not matched to a gene; V was cut back by 1 base and J by 1 base.

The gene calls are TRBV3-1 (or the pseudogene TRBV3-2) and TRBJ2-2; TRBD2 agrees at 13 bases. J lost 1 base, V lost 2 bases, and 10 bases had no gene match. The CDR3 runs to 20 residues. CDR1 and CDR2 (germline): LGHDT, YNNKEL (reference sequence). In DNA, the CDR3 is TGTGCCAGCAGCCAATTAATGGTGGGACTAGCGGGAAAGAACACCGGGGAGCTGTTTTTT. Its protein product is CASSQLMVGLAGKNTGELFF.

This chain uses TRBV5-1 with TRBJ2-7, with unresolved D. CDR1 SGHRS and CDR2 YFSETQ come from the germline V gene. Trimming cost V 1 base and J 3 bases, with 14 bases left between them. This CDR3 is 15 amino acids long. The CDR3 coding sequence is TGCGCCAGCAGCTTGAGCCAGGTTGCCCTCTACGAGCAGTACTTC. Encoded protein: CASSLSQVALYEQYF.

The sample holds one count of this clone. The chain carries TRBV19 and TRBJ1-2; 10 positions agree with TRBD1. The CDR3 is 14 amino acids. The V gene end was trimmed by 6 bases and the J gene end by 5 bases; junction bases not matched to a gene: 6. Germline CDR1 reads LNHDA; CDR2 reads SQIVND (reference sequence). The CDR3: CASRADRGSYGYTF. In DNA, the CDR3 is TGTGCCAGTAGAGCGGACAGGGGGAGTTATGGCTACACCTTC.